One T cell receptor beta chain is described in this entry. Its cognate antigen is unknown. An end of the junction differs from the germline gene, which may be a read error. This CDR3 has 19 amino acids. These data are taken from a study of CD8 T cells in ankylosing spondylitis. Libraries for TCR beta were made by quantitative 5'-RACE with molecular barcodes. One entry per CDR3 protein results from TCRdb running MiXCR on the 5' RACE reads. The table has 700,000 to 1,000,000 distinct CDR3 sequences, around 11% seen once. Overall study findings and caveats: A motif of under ten highly homologous TCR beta variants was seen as apparently characteristic of ankylosing spondylitis blood. Reportedly, disease-linked clones are significantly enriched in ankylosing spondylitis patients' matched synovial fluid. Disease-linked clones bore a CD8+ phenotype and were relatively rare in peripheral blood. Certain motif variants had earlier been reported in reactive arthritis synovial fluid and blood.

The specimen was blood, either unsorted or a sorted T cell fraction (not recorded which). This chain links TRBV12-3 or TRBV12-4 with TRBJ1-6; D unclear. This receptor was taken from a male donor with ankylosing spondylitis. The CDR3 loop is CAISFMRQLLSSYNSPLHF. CDR3 DNA sequence: TGTGCCATCAGTTTTATGAGACAACTTCTGAGCTCCTATAATTCACCCCTCCACTTT.